This TCR beta chain originates from a study of healthy donors' naive CD4 and CD8 T cells (dated by TCRdb to between 2014 and 2016). At the level of the whole study: The donors were selected to cover three age groups of six people each (20-25, 40-50 and 60-70 years), had a mean age of approximately 45, and were half female. The donors were HLA-typed by sequencing at HLA-A, -B, -C, -DRB1, -DQB1 and -DPB1, using the SBTexcellerator protocol, an ABI3130xl analyzer and SBTengine software. To check how TCR variation relates to lineage commitment, the researchers sequenced rearranged TCR alpha and beta chains taken from naive CD4+ and CD8+ T cells. For TCR alpha, a new primer set was designed to cover all functional IMGT alpha gene variants, and all other steps followed the beta-chain workflow. The peripheral blood mononuclear cells came from some 19 individuals who were healthy and unrelated.

These reads were obtained on a 454 GS FLX Titanium. A previously published linear amplification protocol was used to build TCR libraries from about 500 ng of total RNA. The Roche/454 Genome Sequencer with Titanium chemistry was used for sequencing. The authors' analysis ran thus. From four to six of the healthy donors, approximately 81,000 rearranged TCR alpha transcripts were sequenced. Duplicate transcripts were removed, and each unique TCR clonotype was defined by its CDR3 junction following IMGT nomenclature. Using logistic regression in R 2.13.0, the researchers modeled CD4 versus CD8 status as a function of V and J genes, with an adjustment for donor effects and a Bonferroni correction for multiple testing. TCRdb reanalyzed the raw reads on its own, using fastp at Q25 for trimming and MiXCR for clone calling, and kept in-frame beta chains. Identical CDR3 protein sequences are pooled into one entry, listed with their most common genes and DNA. Here the V and J calls rest on TCRdb's processing, not on the authors' analysis. This sample holds approximately 180,000 distinct CDR3 sequences; over 60% were observed only once. The leading ten clones occupy less than 2.5% of the sample.

Cells with a CD4+CD8-CD45RO-CD45RA+ profile were isolated by FACS and defined as naive CD4+ T cells, and those with a CD8+CD4-CD45RA+CD27bright profile were defined as naive CD8+ T cells. Sorting used antibodies against CD4 (RPA-T4), CD8 (SK1), CD27 (O323), CD45RA (HI100) and CD45RO (UCHL1). V sheds 0 bases and J sheds 3 bases, leaving 11 bases between their ends. Reading from cysteine to phenylalanine, the CDR3 counts 15 amino acids. Just CDR3 DNA is preserved here, 45 bases in frame from base 1. The germline V gene (reference sequence) provides CDR1 MNHNY and CDR2 SVGAGI. Comments on this clonotype: It has no known antigen specificity. It has no much larger one-base neighbor in the sample; base qualities were not kept.

Findings and caveats that apply to the study as a whole: In both chains, CD4+ lineage was associated with a positively charged CDR3, and CD8+ lineage was associated with a negatively charged CDR3. The study did not directly address whether homeostatic proliferation of naive T cells might have biased the repertoire. V genes, J genes and CDR3 charge together appeared to explain 10% to 15% of CD4/CD8 propensity variance, in a largely additive manner. Because alpha and beta chains were sequenced in bulk and could not be paired, the effects of the two chains in combination were not assessed. Naive CD4+ and CD8+ cells reportedly showed biased usage of most V and J gene segments, and this bias was consistent across donors and independent of HLA genotype.

Specimen: naive CD4+ and CD8+ T cells sorted from blood, pooled from several donors. The cell subset or site label, read with the paper, signifies: FACS-sorted naive CD4+ (CD45RO-CD45RA+) and naive CD8+ (CD45RA+CD27bright) T cells. The TCR originated in a pool of human donors in good health; the sample pools cells from several healthy donors. The chain joins TRBV6-6 to TRBJ1-2; the D gene lacks a confident call. This receptor has the CDR3 CASSYSVGGHYGYTF. The sequenced DNA is TGTGCCAGCAGTTACTCGGTCGGCGGGCACTATGGCTACACCTTC.